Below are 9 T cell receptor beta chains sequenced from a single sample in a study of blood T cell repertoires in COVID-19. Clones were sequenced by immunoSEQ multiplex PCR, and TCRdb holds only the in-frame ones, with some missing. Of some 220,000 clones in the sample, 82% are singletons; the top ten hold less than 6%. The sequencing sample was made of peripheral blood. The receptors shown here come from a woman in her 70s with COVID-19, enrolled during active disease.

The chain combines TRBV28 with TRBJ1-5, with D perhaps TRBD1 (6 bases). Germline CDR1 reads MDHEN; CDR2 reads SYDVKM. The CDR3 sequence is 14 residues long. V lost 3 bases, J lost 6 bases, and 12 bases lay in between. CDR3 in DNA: TGTGCCAGCAGTTTTGGACAGTCATTTCAGCCCCAGCATTTT. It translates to CASSFGQSFQPQHF.

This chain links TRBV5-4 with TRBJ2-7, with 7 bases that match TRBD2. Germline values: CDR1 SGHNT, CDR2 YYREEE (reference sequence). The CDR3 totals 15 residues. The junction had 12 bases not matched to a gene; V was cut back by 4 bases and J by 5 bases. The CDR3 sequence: CASSPAGVGINEQYF. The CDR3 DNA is TGTGCCAGCAGCCCGGCGGGAGTAGGCATCAACGAGCAGTACTTC.

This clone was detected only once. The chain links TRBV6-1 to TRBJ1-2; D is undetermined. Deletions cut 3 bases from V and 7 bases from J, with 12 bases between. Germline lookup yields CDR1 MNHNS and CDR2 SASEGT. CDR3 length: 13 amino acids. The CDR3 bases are TGTGCCAGCAGTGATTATCGGGGAGTTGGCTACACCTTC. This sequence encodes CASSDYRGVGYTF.

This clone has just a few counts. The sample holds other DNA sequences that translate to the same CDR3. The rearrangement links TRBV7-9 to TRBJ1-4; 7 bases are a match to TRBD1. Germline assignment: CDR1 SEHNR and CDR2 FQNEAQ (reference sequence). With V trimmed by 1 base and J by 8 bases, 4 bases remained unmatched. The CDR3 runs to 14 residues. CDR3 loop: CASSLGQGGEKLFF. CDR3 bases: TGTGCCAGCAGCTTAGGACAGGGCGGAGAAAAACTGTTTTTT.

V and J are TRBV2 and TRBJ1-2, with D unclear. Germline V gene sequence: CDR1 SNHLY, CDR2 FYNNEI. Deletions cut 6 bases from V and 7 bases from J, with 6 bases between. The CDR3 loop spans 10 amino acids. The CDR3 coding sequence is TGTGCCAGCAGGGTACTTGGCTACACCTTC. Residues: CASRVLGYTF.

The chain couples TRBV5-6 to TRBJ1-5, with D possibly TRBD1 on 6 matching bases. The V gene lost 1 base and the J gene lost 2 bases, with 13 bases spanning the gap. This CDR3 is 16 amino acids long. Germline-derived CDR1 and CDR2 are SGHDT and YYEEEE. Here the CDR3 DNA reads TGTGCCAGCAGCTTGACAGGGAGGGCCGGCAATCAGCCCCAGCATTTT. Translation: CASSLTGRAGNQPQHF.

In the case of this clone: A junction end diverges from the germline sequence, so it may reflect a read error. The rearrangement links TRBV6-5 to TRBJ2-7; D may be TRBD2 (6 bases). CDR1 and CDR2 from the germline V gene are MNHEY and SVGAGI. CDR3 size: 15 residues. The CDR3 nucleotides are TGTGCCAGCAGTTACGCGGGAACTCCGTCCTCCGAGCAGTACTTC. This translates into CASSYAGTPSSEQYF.

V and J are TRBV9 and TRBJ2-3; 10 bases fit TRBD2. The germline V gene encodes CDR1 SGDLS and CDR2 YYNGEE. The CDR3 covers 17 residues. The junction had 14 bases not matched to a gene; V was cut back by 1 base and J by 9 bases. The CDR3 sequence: CASSVISAGGPGNTQYF. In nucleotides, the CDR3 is TGTGCCAGCAGCGTAATCTCAGCGGGAGGGCCTGGAAACACGCAGTATTTT.

CDR3 DNA: TGTGCCAGCAGTGGGACTAGCGGACTCCGAACCTTTAGCTCCTACGAGCAGTACTTC. Protein: CASSGTSGLRTFSSYEQYF. The chain is built from TRBV6-1 and TRBJ2-7; 10 nucleotides align to TRBD2. The germline V gene has CDR1 MNHNS and CDR2 SASEGT. The trim removed 4 bases at V and 0 bases at J, leaving 15 bases unmatched. The CDR3 sequence is 19 residues long.